This passage covers 5 T cell receptor beta chains from one sample sequenced in a study of T cell responses to AZD1222 COVID-19 vaccine. The repertoire was sequenced with immunoSEQ multiplex PCR; TCRdb's copy has only in-frame clones and lacks some. The sample records around 87,000 clones, approximately 91% being singletons. The sequencing used peripheral blood, collected on day 0 of AZD1222 vaccination. The receptors originated from an adult in good health.

The V call is TRBV9, the J call TRBJ2-6; possible D gene TRBD1, 6 bases. Trimming cost V 0 bases and J 0 bases, with 13 bases left between them. CDR1 and CDR2 (germline): SGDLS, YYNGEE. The CDR3 runs 18 residues. For the CDR3, the DNA is TGTGCCAGCAGCGTAGATCCCAGGGGAAGCTCTGGGGCCAACGTCCTGACTTTC. Residues: CASSVDPRGSSGANVLTF.

The genes are TRBV20-1 and TRBJ1-1; no clear D. V was cut by 6 bases and J by 7 bases, with 12 bases left in between. Germline-derived CDR1 and CDR2 are DFQATT and SNEGSKA (reference sequence). The CDR3 totals 11 residues. DNA for the CDR3: TGCAGTGCCCTACAAGTTTATGAAGCTTTCTTT. Encoded protein: CSALQVYEAFF.

The V gene is TRBV6-5, the J gene TRBJ1-3; tentatively, D is TRBD1 (5 bases). Germline CDR1 and CDR2: MNHEY and SVGAGI. This CDR3 contains 14 residues. CDR3 coding DNA: TGTGAGAACAAGTCGGGGGTGAGTGGAAACACCATATATTTT. It yields the protein CENKSGVSGNTIYF.

This chain joins TRBV6-2 or TRBV6-3 and TRBJ1-3; D unresolved. Trimming left V 5 bases short and J 4 bases short, with 21 bases between. The CDR3 length is 17 residues. Germline V gene sequence: CDR1 MNHEY, CDR2 SVGEGT. CDR3 loop: CASSPTLTGSLGNTIYF. CDR3 in DNA: TGTGCCAGCAGTCCGACGCTCACGGGTTCGTTGGGAAACACCATATATTTT.

V usage is TRBV9 and J usage is TRBJ1-2; 7 nucleotides agree with TRBD1. The germline V gene encodes CDR1 SGDLS and CDR2 YYNGEE. The junction had 8 bases not matched to a gene; V was cut back by 0 bases and J by 6 bases. CDR3 length equals 15 residues. CDR3 DNA: TGTGCCAGCAGCGTAGAGGACAGGATTTGGGATGGCTACACCTTC. This gives the protein CASSVEDRIWDGYTF.